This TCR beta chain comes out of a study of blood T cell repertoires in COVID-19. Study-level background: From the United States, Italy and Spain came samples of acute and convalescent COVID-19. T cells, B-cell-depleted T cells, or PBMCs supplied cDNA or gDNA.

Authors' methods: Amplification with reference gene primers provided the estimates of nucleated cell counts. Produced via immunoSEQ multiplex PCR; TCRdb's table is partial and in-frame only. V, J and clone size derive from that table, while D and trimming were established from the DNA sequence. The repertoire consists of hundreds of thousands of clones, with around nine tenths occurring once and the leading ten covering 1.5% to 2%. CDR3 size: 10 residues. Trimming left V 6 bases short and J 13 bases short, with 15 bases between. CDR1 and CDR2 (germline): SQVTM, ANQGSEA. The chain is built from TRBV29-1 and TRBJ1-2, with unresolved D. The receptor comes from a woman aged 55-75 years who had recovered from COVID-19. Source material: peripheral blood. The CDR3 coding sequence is TGCAGCGTGGAAATGGAGGTTCGCACCTTC. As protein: CSVEMEVRTF.